What follows describes a single T cell receptor (beta chain). A much larger clone lies one base from this, so it may be a read error. This specimen belongs to a study of blood T cells in healthy people across ages. Each sample had at least 6.5 million PBMCs isolated. The CDR3 is made up of 14 amino acids. The germline gives CDR1 DFQATT, CDR2 SNEGSKA (reference sequence). The V segment lost 3 bases and the J segment 3 bases; nucleotides outside the gene matches: 7. PCR was performed a second time for about 7 to 12 cycles using a sample-barcoded 5' primer and a J-beta primer mix. Each cDNA molecule was tagged by a template-switch adaptor that had 12 random nucleotides. MiXCR, run by TCRdb on the 5' RACE reads, gives a single entry per CDR3 protein. The sample contains some 1.7 million distinct CDR3 sequences, roughly 28% of which appear only once.

Sequencing was performed on blood. The rearrangement joins TRBV20-1 to TRBJ2-7, with 8 bases identical to TRBD1. The TCR sequence derives from a woman in her 30s in good health. The CDR3 reads CSASVTGGLYEQYF. DNA of the CDR3: TGCAGTGCTAGTGTCACAGGGGGTCTCTACGAGCAGTACTTC.